This T cell receptor (beta chain) was retrieved from a study of identifying expanded T cells in peripheral blood (dated by TCRdb to the late 2010s). Notes on the research overall: Separate aliquots of the same genomic DNA pool were sequenced to produce technical replicates, and four replicates were compared in pairs.

Overall study outcomes, separate from this receptor: Across all healthy-donor time intervals, the beta-binomial model significantly cut both the number of clones called differentially abundant and the false-positive rate. The binomial model flagged roughly 1.1 differentially abundant clones between technical replicates, compared with approximately 16 over about two weeks and about 20 over around four weeks. For all healthy donors, the variance in clone template counts between roughly 2-week samples rose significantly as total template count increased. It was expected by the authors that biological variance in healthy repertoires might increase further over much longer intervals, such as months to years.

No immune events such as infections were documented for the healthy donors during the collection period. Blood repertoires from healthy donors were used as a training cohort for calibrating time-dependent variance in a beta-binomial model of differential abundance of T-cell clones. There were some ten healthy donors in the training cohort, of whom 3 were female and 7 were male. Donor ages ranged from about 29 to 70 years, with an average of 43 years. Whole blood from each healthy donor was obtained from a commercial supplier and was collected at three time points 2 to 3 weeks apart. For immunosequencing, genomic DNA was extracted from unsorted whole blood. As for this clone: Its antigen specificity is not known. Base qualities are not at hand, and no much larger clone is one base apart.

The immunoSEQ Assay, which relies on bias-controlled multiplex PCR amplification of genomic DNA, was used to profile TCRbeta CDR3 regions. Turning to the authors' computational methods: The absolute abundance of each unique TCRbeta CDR3 region was quantified after sequences were collapsed and filtered. Two models were used to test differential abundance: a binomial model (Fisher-equivalent) and a beta-binomial model that adds time-dependent variance fitted from healthy donors. Any clone with fewer than 5 combined templates was excluded, and a clone was called differentially abundant if its Benjamini-Hochberg FDR was below 0.01. Beta-binomial variance was modeled as a function of total template count across the two samples using the form v = (b*log(k)+a)^2. The table was pulled from immuneACCESS by TCRdb, which kept in-frame rearrangements only. Such tables lose some clones; where checked, under half of the loss comes from unresolved V genes, and the rest has no known cause. V, J and clone size are taken as reported in that table, and D and trimming were inferred from the DNA itself. For this sample there are under 150,000 clones; 84% appear just once. Of the sample, 2.5% to 4% falls within the top ten clones.

Taken from cysteine to phenylalanine, the CDR3 has 13 residues. Only the CDR3 DNA is retained, 39 bases long and in frame from the first base. The V and J ends are trimmed by 8 bases and 10 bases, leaving 23 bases between them. Based on the germline V gene (reference sequence), the CDR1 and CDR2 sequences are GTSNPN and SVGIG. The sequence was obtained from a person between 18 and 69 years old in good health. The chain joins TRBV30 to TRBJ1-1, with TRBD1 as a weak D call on 5 bases. Source material: blood. This receptor has the CDR3 CAGRWGRSLSAFF. The DNA sequence is given as TGTGCCGGACGTTGGGGACGAAGCTTGTCAGCTTTCTTT.